This is a list of T cell receptor beta chains from one sample in a study of T cells in Graves' hyperthyroidism and ophthalmopathy. TCRdb passed the multiplex PCR reads through MiXCR, listing each CDR3 protein once. The sample has under 650,000 distinct CDR3 sequences, around 15% seen once. The sequenced sample was blood. The receptors were gathered from a woman in her thirties with Graves' hyperthyroidism. Both conserved end residues are part of each CDR3. A D gene is named only where the DNA matches it firmly. For some rows the clone size is stated as once, few or many, or as a class when expanded; others skip it.

d_call: TRBD1; j_call: TRBJ1-2; v_call: TRBV28; clone_size: many; cdr3_aa: CASSPDRVGGYTF; cdr3_nt: TGTGCCAGCAGCCCCGACAGGGTCGGTGGCTACACCTTC
d_call: -; j_call: TRBJ1-4; v_call: TRBV5-1; clone_size: -; cdr3_aa: CASSLMGRINEKLFF; cdr3_nt: TGCGCCAGCAGCTTAATGGGCAGAATTAATGAAAAACTGTTTTTT
d_call: TRBD2; j_call: TRBJ2-3; v_call: TRBV6-1; clone_size: -; cdr3_aa: CASGPSGTSTDTQYF; cdr3_nt: TGTGCCAGCGGACCTAGCGGGACGAGCACAGATACGCAGTATTTT
d_call: -; j_call: TRBJ1-2; v_call: TRBV2; clone_size: many; cdr3_aa: CASSEVRSGYTF; cdr3_nt: TGTGCCAGCAGTGAAGTCCGGTCGGGCTACACCTTC
d_call: -; j_call: TRBJ2-7; v_call: TRBV27; clone_size: many; cdr3_aa: CASSPRGSYEQYF; cdr3_nt: TGTGCCAGCAGCCCCCGAGGCTCCTACGAGCAGTACTTC
d_call: TRBD2; j_call: TRBJ2-5; v_call: TRBV9; clone_size: many; cdr3_aa: CASSVRASGHQETQYF; cdr3_nt: TGTGCCAGCAGCGTAAGGGCTAGCGGACATCAAGAGACCCAGTACTTC
d_call: -; j_call: TRBJ1-3; v_call: TRBV6-1; clone_size: few; cdr3_aa: CASRHEQVTGNTIYF; cdr3_nt: TGTGCCAGCAGACACGAGCAGGTTACTGGAAACACCATATATTTT
d_call: TRBD1; j_call: TRBJ2-1; v_call: TRBV19; clone_size: -; cdr3_aa: CASSLPGQPSYNEQFF; cdr3_nt: TGTGCCAGTAGTTTGCCGGGACAGCCCTCCTACAATGAGCAGTTCTTC
d_call: -; j_call: TRBJ2-1; v_call: TRBV2; clone_size: many; cdr3_aa: CASRLGSAYNEQFF; cdr3_nt: TGTGCCAGCAGACTAGGTTCCGCCTACAATGAGCAGTTCTTC
d_call: -; j_call: TRBJ1-1; v_call: TRBV7-6; clone_size: -; cdr3_aa: CASSYKGGTEAFF; cdr3_nt: TGTGCCAGCAGCTATAAGGGGGGCACTGAAGCTTTCTTT
d_call: TRBD1; j_call: TRBJ1-1; v_call: TRBV13; clone_size: once; cdr3_aa: CASSYGDRGLMNTEAFF; cdr3_nt: TGTGCCAGCAGTTACGGGGACAGGGGGCTGATGAACACTGAAGCTTTCTTT
d_call: TRBD1; j_call: TRBJ1-4; v_call: TRBV27; clone_size: -; cdr3_aa: CASRTEDRADEKLFF; cdr3_nt: TGTGCCAGCAGAACGGAAGACAGGGCGGATGAAAAACTGTTTTTT
d_call: TRBD1; j_call: TRBJ1-5; v_call: TRBV9; clone_size: -; cdr3_aa: CASTEDREGAGNQPQHF; cdr3_nt: TGTGCCAGCACCGAAGACAGGGAGGGTGCGGGCAATCAGCCCCAGCATTTT
d_call: TRBD1; j_call: TRBJ2-7; v_call: TRBV18; clone_size: few; cdr3_aa: CASSPYTGASSYEQYF; cdr3_nt: TGTGCCAGCTCACCCTATACAGGGGCTAGCTCCTACGAGCAGTACTTC
d_call: -; j_call: TRBJ2-1; v_call: TRBV3-1; clone_size: many; cdr3_aa: CASSQGYEQFF; cdr3_nt: TGTGCCAGCAGCCAAGGCTATGAGCAGTTCTTC
d_call: -; j_call: TRBJ1-1; v_call: TRBV4-1; clone_size: few; cdr3_aa: CASSQTADTEAFF; cdr3_nt: TGCGCCAGCAGCCAAACAGCTGACACTGAAGCTTTCTTT
d_call: -; j_call: TRBJ1-5; v_call: TRBV7-8; clone_size: many; cdr3_aa: CASSFVAGTIGNQPQHF; cdr3_nt: TGTGCCAGCAGCTTTGTGGCGGGGACTATCGGCAATCAGCCCCAGCATTTT
d_call: TRBD1; j_call: TRBJ2-2; v_call: TRBV11-2; clone_size: -; cdr3_aa: CASSLNRGPLTGELFF; cdr3_nt: TGTGCCAGCAGCTTAAACAGGGGTCCTTTAACCGGGGAGCTGTTTTTT
d_call: -; j_call: TRBJ2-7; v_call: TRBV6-5; clone_size: many; cdr3_aa: CASSYPPVGGSSYEQYF; cdr3_nt: TGTGCCAGCAGTTACCCCCCGGTAGGCGGGTCCTCCTACGAGCAGTACTTC
d_call: TRBD1; j_call: TRBJ1-1; v_call: TRBV11-2; clone_size: many; cdr3_aa: CASSFRQGLFPTEAFF; cdr3_nt: TGTGCCAGCAGCTTCCGACAGGGTTTATTTCCGACTGAAGCTTTCTTT
d_call: TRBD2; j_call: TRBJ2-7; v_call: TRBV20-1; clone_size: many; cdr3_aa: CSASGGRLEQYF; cdr3_nt: TGCAGTGCTAGTGGCGGGAGGCTCGAGCAGTACTTC
d_call: -; j_call: TRBJ2-7; v_call: TRBV29-1; clone_size: -; cdr3_aa: CSVESRLTYEQYF; cdr3_nt: TGCAGCGTTGAATCTCGCTTAACCTACGAGCAGTACTTC
d_call: TRBD1; j_call: TRBJ2-1; v_call: TRBV5-1; clone_size: many; cdr3_aa: CASSLTGTGNNEQFF; cdr3_nt: TGCGCCAGCAGCTTAACCGGGACAGGTAACAATGAGCAGTTCTTC
d_call: -; j_call: TRBJ2-5; v_call: TRBV7-3; clone_size: -; cdr3_aa: CASAPDGEETQYF; cdr3_nt: TGTGCCAGCGCCCCGGACGGTGAAGAGACCCAGTACTTC
d_call: -; j_call: TRBJ1-1; v_call: TRBV29-1; clone_size: few; cdr3_aa: CSVRLTWTARNTEAFF; cdr3_nt: TGCAGCGTTCGCCTTACCTGGACAGCAAGGAACACTGAAGCTTTCTTT
d_call: -; j_call: TRBJ2-3; v_call: TRBV5-1; clone_size: -; cdr3_aa: CASSLETATDTQYF; cdr3_nt: TGCGCCAGCAGCTTGGAGACAGCCACAGATACGCAGTATTTT
d_call: TRBD2; j_call: TRBJ2-1; v_call: TRBV28; clone_size: many; cdr3_aa: CASSFGTSGRGVDYYNEQFF; cdr3_nt: TGTGCCAGCAGTTTTGGGACTAGCGGGAGAGGGGTGGACTACTACAATGAGCAGTTCTTC
d_call: TRBD1; j_call: TRBJ2-2; v_call: TRBV6-1; clone_size: -; cdr3_aa: CASCRGTGHTPTGELFF; cdr3_nt: TGTGCCAGCTGCCGGGGGACAGGACATACCCCAACCGGGGAGCTGTTTTTT
d_call: -; j_call: TRBJ2-2; v_call: TRBV29-1; clone_size: few; cdr3_aa: CSLLTGSGELFF; cdr3_nt: TGCAGTCTACTAACAGGGTCCGGGGAGCTGTTTTTT
d_call: TRBD1; j_call: TRBJ2-1; v_call: TRBV18; clone_size: -; cdr3_aa: CASSAGQGRHNEQFF; cdr3_nt: TGTGCCAGCTCAGCAGGACAGGGGAGGCACAATGAGCAGTTCTTC
d_call: -; j_call: TRBJ1-1; v_call: TRBV5-4; clone_size: -; cdr3_aa: CASSSYYRAPEAFF; cdr3_nt: TGTGCCAGCAGCTCATACTACAGGGCCCCTGAAGCTTTCTTT
d_call: -; j_call: TRBJ2-2; v_call: TRBV12-3/TRBV12-4; clone_size: many; cdr3_aa: CASSFWRELFF; cdr3_nt: TGTGCCAGCAGTTTTTGGAGGGAGCTGTTTTTT
d_call: -; j_call: TRBJ1-1; v_call: TRBV10-1; clone_size: few; cdr3_aa: CASSEGVGNTEAFF; cdr3_nt: TGCGCCAGCAGTGAAGGGGTCGGGAACACTGAAGCTTTCTTT
d_call: TRBD2; j_call: TRBJ2-1; v_call: TRBV7-7; clone_size: -; cdr3_aa: CASSLNGRDEQFF; cdr3_nt: TGTGCTAGCAGCTTAAACGGGAGGGATGAGCAGTTCTTC
d_call: TRBD1; j_call: TRBJ1-3; v_call: TRBV2; clone_size: many; cdr3_aa: CASNLQGTGNTIYF; cdr3_nt: TGTGCCAGCAATTTACAGGGGACTGGAAACACCATATATTTT
d_call: -; j_call: TRBJ2-1; v_call: TRBV2; clone_size: many; cdr3_aa: CASNPGDWEGGTYNEQFF; cdr3_nt: TGTGCCAGCAACCCGGGAGATTGGGAAGGAGGGACCTACAATGAGCAGTTCTTC
d_call: -; j_call: TRBJ2-7; v_call: TRBV7-9; clone_size: -; cdr3_aa: CASARESTYEQCF; cdr3_nt: TGTGCCAGCGCCCGGGAATCCACCTACGAGCAGTGCTTC
d_call: -; j_call: TRBJ1-4; v_call: TRBV5-1; clone_size: -; cdr3_aa: CASSLAGSTTNEKLFF; cdr3_nt: TGCGCCAGCAGCTTGGCCGGGTCAACAACTAATGAAAAACTGTTTTTT
d_call: -; j_call: TRBJ2-5; v_call: TRBV20-1; clone_size: few; cdr3_aa: CSARDDQGGIGETQYF; cdr3_nt: TGCAGTGCTAGAGATGATCAGGGAGGAATAGGAGAGACCCAGTACTTC
d_call: TRBD1; j_call: TRBJ1-1; v_call: TRBV20-1; clone_size: many; cdr3_aa: CSALQGASEAFF; cdr3_nt: TGCAGTGCTCTTCAGGGGGCCAGTGAAGCTTTCTTT
d_call: -; j_call: TRBJ1-5; v_call: TRBV30; clone_size: many; cdr3_aa: CAWSRTDLNQPQHF; cdr3_nt: TGTGCCTGGAGTAGAACTGATCTCAATCAGCCCCAGCATTTT
d_call: -; j_call: TRBJ1-2; v_call: TRBV3-1; clone_size: few; cdr3_aa: CASSQDPVTDYGYTF; cdr3_nt: TGTGCCAGCAGCCAAGATCCGGTTACTGACTATGGCTACACCTTC
d_call: TRBD2; j_call: TRBJ2-3; v_call: TRBV30; clone_size: many; cdr3_aa: CAWSPSGSPDTQYF; cdr3_nt: TGTGCCTGGAGCCCTAGCGGGAGTCCAGATACGCAGTATTTT
d_call: -; j_call: TRBJ1-5; v_call: TRBV30; clone_size: many; cdr3_aa: CAWTSTRNQPQHF; cdr3_nt: TGTGCCTGGACTAGCACACGCAATCAGCCCCAGCATTTT
d_call: TRBD2; j_call: TRBJ2-1; v_call: TRBV28; clone_size: -; cdr3_aa: CASSIGTSDNEQFF; cdr3_nt: TGTGCCAGCAGTATCGGGACTAGCGACAATGAGCAGTTCTTC
d_call: -; j_call: TRBJ2-3; v_call: TRBV19; clone_size: few; cdr3_aa: CASSIGGVDTDTQYF; cdr3_nt: TGTGCCAGTAGTATCGGAGGGGTCGACACAGATACGCAGTATTTT
d_call: -; j_call: TRBJ2-1; v_call: TRBV3-1; clone_size: many; cdr3_aa: CASSQARDPYNEQFF; cdr3_nt: TGTGCCAGCAGCCAAGCGCGGGACCCCTACAATGAGCAGTTCTTC
d_call: -; j_call: TRBJ1-6; v_call: TRBV6-1; clone_size: many; cdr3_aa: CASTPSGGSYNSPLHF; cdr3_nt: TGTGCCAGCACCCCATCCGGGGGCTCCTATAATTCACCCCTCCACTTT
d_call: -; j_call: TRBJ2-3; v_call: TRBV5-1; clone_size: many; cdr3_aa: CASTRGGTSTDTQYF; cdr3_nt: TGCGCCAGCACCCGTGGGGGCACTAGCACAGATACGCAGTATTTT
d_call: TRBD2; j_call: TRBJ2-3; v_call: TRBV30; clone_size: few; cdr3_aa: CAWAPGGRDTQYF; cdr3_nt: TGTGCCTGGGCCCCTGGCGGGAGAGATACGCAGTATTTT
d_call: -; j_call: TRBJ2-3; v_call: TRBV15; clone_size: few; cdr3_aa: CATSRVGLPGDTQYF; cdr3_nt: TGTGCCACCAGCAGAGTGGGTCTACCGGGAGATACGCAGTATTTT
d_call: TRBD1; j_call: TRBJ1-2; v_call: TRBV24-1; clone_size: -; cdr3_aa: CATSEPGQGLVGYTF; cdr3_nt: TGTGCCACCAGTGAACCGGGACAGGGGCTGGTTGGCTACACCTTC
d_call: TRBD1; j_call: TRBJ1-2; v_call: TRBV6-1; clone_size: many; cdr3_aa: CASTNDRGTHYGYTF; cdr3_nt: TGTGCCAGCACCAACGACAGGGGCACTCACTATGGCTACACCTTC